One and the same sample provided the 27 T cell receptor beta chains below, sequenced in a study of T cell repertoires in aging, cancer and after chemotherapy. Rearranged V-D-J TRB sequences were amplified with a mixed TRB-A/B primer pool. MiXCR was run by TCRdb on the multiplex PCR reads, yielding one entry per CDR3 protein. The data hold roughly 2,700 distinct CDR3 sequences, with approximately 23% observed a single time. Peripheral blood genomic DNA, not sorted cells or RNA, was the template. The specimen was blood. Receptor source: a human donor with a solid tumor.

Judged by abundance, this clonotype is medium-sized. This chain links TRBV27 with TRBJ2-3; D unresolved. V gave up 3 bases and J gave up 4 bases, with 5 bases separating them. The CDR3 has 12 residues. Germline values: CDR1 MNHEY, CDR2 SMNVEV (reference sequence). The CDR3 sequence: CASSFNSDTQYF. In nucleotides, the CDR3 is TGTGCCAGCAGTTTCAATTCAGATACGCAGTATTTT.

This clonotype has more than one count but fewer than ten. V usage is TRBV20-1 and J usage is TRBJ2-7; 10 nucleotides align to TRBD1. This CDR3 spans 16 amino acids. V shed 0 bases, J shed 3 bases, and the junction held 8 bases outside the gene matches. The germline gives CDR1 DFQATT, CDR2 SNEGSKA (reference sequence). The CDR3 DNA reads as TGCAGTGCTAGAGATCCCACCGGGACAGGGGTCTACGAGCAGTACTTC. Amino acid sequence: CSARDPTGTGVYEQYF.

This clonotype is deemed medium-sized (0.01 to 0.1%). This chain links TRBV7-9 with TRBJ2-3; the D is unclear. Germline V gene lookup returns CDR1 SEHNR and CDR2 FQNEAQ (reference sequence). The CDR3 has 12 amino acids. Trimming shortened V by 5 bases and J by 4 bases, and 7 bases separated the two germline ends. The CDR3 region is CASSQVADTQYF. DNA of the CDR3: TGTGCCAGCAGCCAAGTCGCAGATACGCAGTATTTT.

By sample fraction, this clonotype is medium-sized. The genes are TRBV14 and TRBJ2-1; 11 bases align to TRBD1. CDR1 is SGHDN, CDR2 FVKESK, per germline. Trimming removed 3 bases from V and 5 bases from J; junction bases left unmatched: 6. The CDR3 runs to 16 residues. CDR3 DNA sequence: TGTGCCAGCAGCCACATACCGGGACAGGGGGACAATGAGCAGTTCTTC. Translating it yields CASSHIPGQGDNEQFF.

This clonotype is classed as medium-sized. The chain carries TRBV6-1 and TRBJ1-2, with 11 bases that match TRBD1. The CDR3 has 17 residues. J lost 3 bases, V lost 6 bases, and 12 bases had no gene match. Germline V gene lookup returns CDR1 MNHNS and CDR2 SASEGT. The chain's CDR3 is CASSQDRGRLIDYGYTF. CDR3 nucleotide sequence: TGTGCCAGCAGCCAGGACAGGGGGCGCCTCATAGACTATGGCTACACCTTC.

The rearrangement links TRBV4-2 to TRBJ2-5; 8 nucleotides agree with TRBD2. V lost 0 bases to trimming and J lost 5 bases; unmatched junction nucleotides: 5. The CDR3 spans 15 residues. Germline V lookup: CDR1 LGHNA, CDR2 YNFKEQ. CDR3 sequence reads: CASSQEAGGSETQYF. The CDR3, as DNA: TGTGCCAGCAGCCAAGAGGCGGGAGGTTCGGAGACCCAGTACTTC.

This clonotype has just a few counts. The V gene is TRBV5-1, the J gene TRBJ2-5; a weak D match, TRBD1 (6 bases). CDR3 length: 13 amino acids. Germline values: CDR1 SGHRS, CDR2 YFSETQ. Trimming cost V 3 bases and J 2 bases, with 8 bases left between them. CDR3 in amino acids: CASSSQGQETQYF. CDR3 DNA: TGCGCCAGCAGCTCCCAGGGGCAAGAGACCCAGTACTTC. Supplemented by reference TRBV5-1 and TRBJ2-5, the full variable domain reads KAGVTQTPRYLIKTRGQQVTLSCSPISGHRSVSWYQQTPGQGLQFLFEYFSETQRNKGNFPGRFSGRQFSNSRSEMNVSTLELGDSALYLCASSSQGQETQYFGPGTRLLVL.

This clonotype is classed as medium-sized. This rearrangement joins TRBV19 to TRBJ2-1; 11 nucleotides agree with TRBD2. The V and J ends lost 3 bases and 4 bases, in that order; junction bases with no gene match: 14. CDR3 size: 19 residues. The V gene's germline CDR1 is LNHDA and CDR2 SQIVND (reference sequence). Written as DNA, the CDR3 is TGTGCCAGTAGTATGTTTGGTAGCGGGAGGGCCCGTCATTACAATGAGCAGTTCTTC. Translating it yields CASSMFGSGRARHYNEQFF.

This clonotype is termed medium-sized (0.01 to 0.1%). V and J are TRBV18 and TRBJ1-5; weak D call: TRBD1 (6 bases). Trimming cost V 2 bases and J 3 bases, with 8 bases left between them. Germline CDR1 is KGHSH and CDR2 is LQKENI. The CDR3 runs to 14 residues. CDR3 bases: TGTGCCAGCTCACCAGACAGGATCAATCAGCCCCAGCATTTT. Translating it yields CASSPDRINQPQHF.

This clonotype is labeled medium-sized (0.01 to 0.1%). The V and J genes are TRBV19 and TRBJ1-5; no clear D. This CDR3 has 15 amino acids. Trimming pared 3 bases from V and 1 base from J, leaving 10 bases between. Per germline, CDR1 LNHDA and CDR2 SQIVND (reference sequence). In DNA form, the CDR3 reads TGTGCCAGTAGTATCCATTGGGGAAGCAATCAGCCCCAGCATTTT. This sequence encodes CASSIHWGSNQPQHF.

This clonotype has a handful of counts. The chain uses TRBV14 and TRBJ2-2, with 13 nucleotides matching TRBD2. The CDR3 length is 15 residues. CDR1 and CDR2 from the germline V gene are SGHDN and FVKESK. V trimming: 4 bases; J trimming: 6 bases; junction bases outside the gene matches: 2. The CDR3 sequence: CASSPLAGGPGELFF. CDR3 DNA sequence: TGTGCCAGCAGCCCACTAGCGGGAGGGCCCGGGGAGCTGTTTTTT.

The rearrangement uses TRBV5-1 and TRBJ2-7; tentatively, D is TRBD1 (5 bases). CDR3 size: 14 residues. Per the germline V gene, CDR1 is SGHRS and CDR2 is YFSETQ. Trimming shortened V by 0 bases and J by 4 bases, and 11 bases separated the two germline ends. The CDR3 nucleotides are TGCGCCAGCAGCTTGGGAGCCAGGGCTTACGAGCAGTACTTC. This sequence encodes CASSLGARAYEQYF.

This clonotype counts as medium-sized. The rearrangement uses TRBV11-2 and TRBJ2-2; TRBD1 matches 8 bases. Germline assignment: CDR1 SGHAT and CDR2 FQNNGV. The CDR3 is 15 residues long. The V gene end was trimmed by 0 bases and the J gene end by 4 bases; junction bases not matched to a gene: 1. CDR3 in amino acids: CASSLETGVTGELFF. The CDR3, as DNA: TGTGCCAGCAGCTTAGAGACAGGGGTCACCGGGGAGCTGTTTTTT.

The sample holds a few counts of this clonotype. The chain's CDR3 is CASSAGQSSYNEQFF. DNA of the CDR3: TGTGCCAGCAGTGCAGGACAAAGCTCCTACAATGAGCAGTTCTTC. V usage is TRBV11-2 and J usage is TRBJ2-1, with a possible D match to TRBD1 (5 bases). V was cut by 6 bases and J by 0 bases, with 12 bases left in between. The germline V gene has CDR1 SGHAT and CDR2 FQNNGV. The CDR3 extends over 15 amino acids.

By proportion, this clonotype is medium-sized. The chain uses TRBV6-5 and TRBJ1-4; possible D gene TRBD1, 6 bases. Trimming took off 5 bases at V and 2 bases at J, with 12 bases between the two ends. Germline V gene sequence: CDR1 MNHEY, CDR2 SVGAGI. The CDR3 length is 15 residues. CDR3 nucleotide sequence: TGTGCCAGCAGTCGTTTGGGGGCGACTAATGAAAAACTGTTTTTT. Protein product: CASSRLGATNEKLFF.

This clonotype was recorded once. V is TRBV6-5 and J is TRBJ1-5; D is ambiguous. Germline V gene lookup returns CDR1 MNHEY and CDR2 SVGAGI. The CDR3 totals 11 residues. Deletions cut 5 bases from V and 4 bases from J, with 3 bases between. CDR3 DNA sequence: TGTGCCAGCAGTCGGAATCAGCCCCAGCATTTT. Translating it yields CASSRNQPQHF.

This clonotype was picked up one time. The chain carries TRBV20-1 and TRBJ2-2; possible D gene TRBD2, 6 bases. This CDR3 has 16 residues. CDR1 DFQATT and CDR2 SNEGSKA come from the germline V gene (reference sequence). Trimming took off 1 base at V and 4 bases at J, with 16 bases between the two ends. CDR3 nucleotides: TGCAGTGCTAGAGTAGCTCTTCGCGGGGCCACCGGGGAGCTGTTTTTT. Amino acid sequence: CSARVALRGATGELFF.

A few counts support this clonotype. The chain joins TRBV4-2 to TRBJ2-2, with D possibly matching TRBD2 (6 bases). Trimming left V 4 bases short and J 4 bases short, with 13 bases between. CDR1 is LGHNA, CDR2 YNFKEQ, per germline. CDR3 size: 15 residues. The chain's CDR3 is CASSRDSRRTGELFF. The CDR3 nucleotides are TGTGCCAGCAGCCGGGACTCGCGGCGCACCGGGGAGCTGTTTTTT.

This clonotype is medium-sized within its sample. J is TRBJ1-2 and V is TRBV5-1; D gene uncertain. V was shortened by 4 bases and J by 2 bases, with 9 bases between the two germline ends. The V gene's germline CDR1 is SGHRS and CDR2 YFSETQ. This CDR3 comprises 13 residues. The CDR3 bases are TGCGCCAGCAGCCCGACGGGAAACTATGGCTACACCTTC. Protein product: CASSPTGNYGYTF. The whole variable domain, remainder taken from reference TRBV5-1 and TRBJ1-2, is KAGVTQTPRYLIKTRGQQVTLSCSPISGHRSVSWYQQTPGQGLQFLFEYFSETQRNKGNFPGRFSGRQFSNSRSEMNVSTLELGDSALYLCASSPTGNYGYTFGSGTRLTVV.

V is TRBV10-3 and J is TRBJ2-6, with TRBD1 matching 9 bases. The CDR3 runs to 19 residues. Germline loops: CDR1 ENHRY, CDR2 SYGVKD. J lost 4 bases, V lost 2 bases, and 12 bases had no gene match. The CDR3 loop reads CAISEATGTGSFGANVLTF. CDR3 DNA: TGTGCCATCAGTGAGGCTACCGGGACAGGGTCGTTCGGGGCCAACGTCCTGACTTTC.

The rearrangement links TRBV29-1 to TRBJ1-4; the match to TRBD1 covers 8 bases. V shed 6 bases, J shed 8 bases, and the junction held 8 bases outside the gene matches. Germline loops: CDR1 SQVTM, CDR2 ANQGSEA. The CDR3 extends over 13 amino acids. The CDR3 nucleotides are TGCAGCGTAAAGGACAGGGAACCAGAAAAACTGTTTTTT. Translation: CSVKDREPEKLFF.

In its sample, this clonotype was seen a few times. The chain recombines TRBV7-9 with TRBJ2-1, with D perhaps TRBD2 (6 bases). The CDR3 sequence is 16 residues long. Trimming cost V 4 bases and J 8 bases, with 21 bases left between them. Germline assignment: CDR1 SEHNR and CDR2 FQNEAQ (reference sequence). CDR3: CASSYRLAPIIDEQFF. The CDR3 nucleotides are TGTGCCAGCAGCTATCGGCTAGCGCCTATAATTGATGAGCAGTTCTTC.

This clonotype counts as large. The V gene is TRBV6-5, the J gene TRBJ2-2; TRBD2 matches 7 bases. V shed 4 bases, J shed 4 bases, and the junction held 9 bases outside the gene matches. CDR3 length equals 16 residues. The germline V gene encodes CDR1 MNHEY and CDR2 SVGAGI. The DNA for the CDR3 is TGTGCCAGCAGTTTTCTAGCGGAGCCACGCACCGGGGAGCTGTTTTTT. Its protein product is CASSFLAEPRTGELFF.

The chain links TRBV19 to TRBJ2-1, with a weak D call TRBD1 (6 bases). The germline gives CDR1 LNHDA, CDR2 SQIVND (reference sequence). This CDR3 has 12 residues. V shed 5 bases and J shed 12 bases, with 14 bases lying between them. The CDR3 DNA follows: TGTGCCAGTAGTTACAGGGAGATTGTGCAGTTCTTC. Translating it yields CASSYREIVQFF.

This clonotype is labeled as medium-sized. V usage is TRBV19 and J usage is TRBJ2-4; TRBD1 agrees at 7 bases. V was pared by 6 bases and J by 0 bases, with 5 bases of the junction left unmatched. This CDR3 is built from 15 residues. The germline V gene encodes CDR1 LNHDA and CDR2 SQIVND (reference sequence). The CDR3 DNA follows: TGTGCCAGTAGGGGACAGTCCATAGCCAAAAACATTCAGTACTTC. Translating gives CASRGQSIAKNIQYF.

Turning to this clonotype: The junction does not match germline at one end; this may be a read error. The chain employs TRBV5-3 and TRBJ1-2; D possibly corresponds to TRBD1 (5 bases). TRBV5-3 is assigned to the ORF class and has an uncertain function. This CDR3 is built from 14 residues. The CDR3 nucleotides are TGTGCCAGCAGCTTCAGGGTTTCCCCTCGTCGATACACCTTC. Its protein product is CASSFRVSPRRYTF.

By share, this clonotype ranks as medium-sized. This chain uses TRBV18 with TRBJ2-3, with no clear D. CDR3 length: 13 amino acids. The germline V gene encodes CDR1 KGHSH and CDR2 LQKENI. Trimming removed 2 bases at V and 4 bases at J, with 7 bases between. The CDR3 nucleotides are TGTGCCAGCTCACCAAGTAGGGCAGATACGCAGTATTTT. It yields the protein CASSPSRADTQYF.